The present T cell receptor (beta chain) was sequenced within a study of blood T cell repertoires in COVID-19. In the study overall: COVID-19 samples from acute and convalescent phases originated in the United States, Italy and Spain. The cDNA or gDNA used as material had been derived from T cells, B-cell-depleted T cells, or PBMCs.

The CDR3 extends over 17 amino acids. With 1 base removed from V and 4 bases from J, the gap between germline ends came to 16 bases. Germline assignment: CDR1 SGHTA and CDR2 FQGNSA. Original handling: Amplified reference gene primers provided the basis for estimating nucleated cell counts. Measured with immunoSEQ multiplex PCR; TCRdb has only the in-frame clones, and not every one. Clone size and the V and J calls come from that table; the DNA yielded D and trimming. The table shows about 120,000 clones, with around nine tenths occurring only once. This TCR derives from a woman aged 80 or older with acute or convalescent COVID-19. What was sequenced was peripheral blood. This chain links TRBV7-2 with TRBJ2-2; D may be TRBD2 (5 bases). The CDR3 here is CASSLERILGATGELFF. CDR3 in DNA: TGTGCCAGCAGCTTAGAGCGAATACTAGGCGCCACCGGGGAGCTGTTTTTT.